This T cell receptor beta chain was retrieved from a study of vaccination and CD4 T cells after COVID-19. Study overall: The convalescents, six males and four females, included two who were Hispanic. Blood was drawn a median 72 days post second dose, range 14 to 241. Study outcomes and limitations: The study found that a median 86.3% of reactive clones in convalescent patients appeared only post-vaccination.

This CDR3 has 16 amino acids. Germline V gives CDR1 LNHDA, CDR2 SQIVND (reference sequence). V gave up 1 base and J gave up 2 bases, with 14 bases separating them. Sequence data for DNA of cultured CD4+ T cells were generated by the Oncomine TCR Beta short-read assay. TCRdb redid the calling of the PCR reads with MiXCR, one entry per CDR3 protein. The table records more than 15,000 distinct CDR3 sequences, 40% to 50% of them present only once. Treatment specified: roughly 11-day PBMC culture with coronavirus spike peptide pools or control peptides (ViraFEST assay). This clonotype was detected only a few times. Its antigen is as yet unknown.

The rearrangement links TRBV19 to TRBJ1-2; D call uncertain. The sequencing sample was made of CD4+ T cells from blood, cultured in vitro. The clonotype originates from a human donor who had recovered from COVID-19. The CDR3 spells CASSIVPTNRNYGYTF. The CDR3 DNA reads as TGTGCCAGTAGTATAGTTCCCACGAACCGAAACTATGGCTACACCTTC.